Reported below is one T cell receptor (beta chain). Its antigen is unknown. Other DNA sequences in this sample translate to the same CDR3. The sample is drawn from a study of CD8+ T cells in alopecia areata. Study overall: Tofacitinib was given for 6 to 18 months, then stopped for 6 months. Disease severity was quantified as SALT score of affected scalp area.

CDR3 length: 13 amino acids. Looked up from germline, CDR1 is LGHNA and CDR2 is YSLEER. With V trimmed by 6 bases and J by 5 bases, 5 bases remained unmatched. Study outcomes and limitations: Lesional scalp exceeded normal scalp in clonality, especially in alopecia totalis/universalis. Sequenced scalp T cells also include alphabeta T cells resident in normal skin.

Sample treatment: oral pan-JAK inhibitor, 5-10 mg twice daily. Sequencing relied on a cDNA template that was reverse transcribed from extracted RNA. Sequenced by immunoSEQ multiplex PCR; TCRdb stores in-frame clones only, minus some. The sample has about 250,000 clones; over 45% are singletons. The chain is built from TRBV4-3 and TRBJ2-5, with TRBD1 matching over 8 bases. This TCR came from a human donor with alopecia areata. Specimen: CD4+ T cells sorted from blood, collected around week 53, from a patient treated with tofacitinib. For the CDR3, the DNA is TGCGCCAGCAGTGGGACAGGAGGCGAGACCCAGTACTTC. Encoded protein: CASSGTGGETQYF.